Sequencing of this T cell receptor beta chain was carried out in a study of T cells in Graves' hyperthyroidism and ophthalmopathy. This clonotype occurred many times. The investigators amplified TCR beta CDR3 regions from RNA transcripts. When the TCR CDR3 underwent first-round RT-PCR, the HTBI primer set was used. TCRdb recomputed calls from the multiplex PCR reads with MiXCR, one row per CDR3 protein. The sample has 400,000 or so distinct CDR3 sequences, approximately 16% seen once. The PBMCs studied were ones that came from 8.5 to 10 ml fresh peripheral blood. V gave up 6 bases and J gave up 0 bases, with 26 bases separating them. CDR3 size: 20 residues.

The source is a woman aged 55-69 years with Graves' ophthalmopathy. The source material was blood. The chain has TRBV12-3 or TRBV12-4 and TRBJ2-2; D possibly corresponds to TRBD1 (5 bases). As DNA, the CDR3 is TGTGCCAGCAGAACCCGCAGGGCCACAACCCGCGGATCGAACACCGGGGAGCTGTTTTTT. It yields the protein CASRTRRATTRGSNTGELFF.